The entry below gives a single T cell receptor beta chain sequence along with its context. Per germline, CDR1 SGHRS and CDR2 YFSETQ. The CDR3 spans 15 residues. V was clipped by 3 bases and J by 0 bases, with 10 bases between them. This entry comes from a study of cytomegalovirus exposure and HLA in healthy donors. PCR primers comprised 60 Vbeta and 13 Jbeta primers. TCRdb keeps only in-frame clones here, not all; method: immunoSEQ multiplex PCR. This sample has approximately 190,000 clones; about 83% occur once, and the top ten carry approximately 1.8%. The chain couples TRBV5-1 to TRBJ1-5, with TRBD1 as a possible D gene (5 bases). The receptor was isolated from a man in his forties or fifties in good health and CMV-seropositive. The sequenced sample was PBMCs. CDR3 nucleotides: TGCGCCAGCAGCTGGGAGGGGTATAGCAATCAGCCCCAGCATTTT. Protein: CASSWEGYSNQPQHF.